The next 15 T cell receptor beta chains were all read from a single sample in a study of shared clonotypes between healthy human individuals. The assay was immunoSEQ multiplex PCR, and TCRdb's table has in-frame clones only and misses some. There are some 450,000 clones in the sample; 75% to 80% occur only once, and around 12% lies in the top ten. The sequenced material came from PBMCs. All receptors come from a woman between 40 and 50 years old in good health. Some clones in this sample may be carry-over from other donors' samples.

The chain couples TRBV19 to TRBJ2-7; the D is unclear. V was trimmed by 4 bases and J by 5 bases, leaving 9 bases between them. Germline V gene data show CDR1 as LNHDA and CDR2 as SQIVND (reference sequence). CDR3 length: 12 amino acids. CDR3 bases: TGTGCCAGTAGTAATCTGGACCACGAGCAGTACTTC. This codes for CASSNLDHEQYF.

This clone was seen only a few times. This rearrangement joins TRBV30 to TRBJ1-1, with D maybe TRBD1 (5 bases). V shed 8 bases and J shed 2 bases, with 24 bases lying between them. The CDR3 covers 16 residues. Per the germline V gene, CDR1 is GTSNPN and CDR2 is SVGIG (reference sequence). The CDR3 bases are TGTGCCCGGCAGGGATCTGCCCACTGGAAAAACACTGAAGCTTTCTTT. It encodes CARQGSAHWKNTEAFF.

The V call is TRBV10-3, the J call TRBJ2-7; D is unresolved. Trimming cost V 2 bases and J 9 bases, with 17 bases left between them. CDR3 length: 14 residues. Germline V gene sequence: CDR1 ENHRY, CDR2 SYGVKD. DNA of the CDR3: TGTGCCATCAGTGAGGAGGCTGATGCTCTGGGGCAGTACTTC. Amino acids: CAISEEADALGQYF.

The chain uses TRBV28 and TRBJ2-1; 7 bases are shared with TRBD2. The CDR3 length is 13 residues. With 5 bases clipped from V and 5 bases from J, the junction kept 3 bases outside the gene matches. Germline lookup yields CDR1 MDHEN and CDR2 SYDVKM. DNA for the CDR3: TGTGCCAGCAGTGGGGACTACCACAATGAGCAGTTCTTC. Protein: CASSGDYHNEQFF.

The V call is TRBV5-5, the J call TRBJ1-3; the D is unclear. The CDR3 runs to 13 residues. From germline, CDR1 is SGHKS and CDR2 YYEKEE (reference sequence). V lost 0 bases, J lost 4 bases, and 5 bases lay in between. CDR3 in amino acids: CASSLDIGNTIYF. In DNA form, the CDR3 reads TGTGCCAGCAGCTTGGATATCGGAAACACCATATATTTT.

Note on this clone: The likely explanation is a read error, given a far larger clone one base away. Other DNA sequences in this sample translate to the same CDR3. V and J are TRBV7-9 and TRBJ1-1; TRBD1 might be the D (5 bases). The CDR3 runs 14 residues. Germline CDR1 reads SEHNR; CDR2 reads FQNEAQ (reference sequence). V was clipped by 5 bases and J by 1 base, with 11 bases between them. The CDR3 here is CASSPGPRNTEAFF. The DNA for the CDR3 is TGTGCCAGCAGCCCGGGACCCAGGAACACTGAAGCTTTCTTT.

The chain has TRBV5-4 and TRBJ2-5; perhaps TRBD2 as D (5 bases). There are 14 residues in the CDR3. CDR1 and CDR2 (germline): SGHNT, YYREEE (reference sequence). Deletions cut 4 bases from V and 2 bases from J, with 12 bases between. Here the CDR3 DNA reads TGTGCCAGCAGCCTGACGGGGTTACAAGAGACCCAGTACTTC. The encoded protein is CASSLTGLQETQYF. The whole variable domain, filled in from reference TRBV5-4 and TRBJ2-5, reads ETGVTQSPTHLIKTRGQQVTLRCSSQSGHNTVSWYQQALGQGPQFIFQYYREEENGRGNFPPRFSGLQFPNYSSELNVNALELDDSALYLCASSLTGLQETQYFGPGTRLLVL.

This rearrangement joins TRBV9 to TRBJ2-3, with 16 positions matching TRBD2. The junction had 4 bases not matched to a gene; V was cut back by 4 bases and J by 8 bases. Germline V gene data show CDR1 as SGDLS and CDR2 as YYNGEE. The CDR3 runs 15 residues. CDR3 DNA sequence: TGTGCCAGCAGCATCGGGACTAGCGGGAGGGGTACGCAGTATTTT. Translating it yields CASSIGTSGRGTQYF.

This clone has ten or more counts. CDR3 amino acids: CASSPTGGLAGVSNEQFF. In nucleotides, the CDR3 is TGTGCCAGCAGCCCGACGGGGGGTCTAGCGGGAGTATCGAATGAGCAGTTCTTC. The J gene is TRBJ2-1, the V gene TRBV7-3, with 10 bases lining up with TRBD2. Germline values: CDR1 SGHTA, CDR2 FQGTGA. The CDR3 extends over 18 amino acids. Trimming removed 5 bases from V and 7 bases from J; junction bases left unmatched: 17.

This clone has a handful of counts. The V and J genes are TRBV19 and TRBJ1-2; no reliable D call. The CDR3 spans 14 residues. Germline V gene sequence: CDR1 LNHDA, CDR2 SQIVND (reference sequence). The V end was cut by 5 bases, the J end by 6 bases, with 16 bases between. The CDR3 sequence: CASSLLRGGHGYTF. As DNA, the CDR3 is TGTGCCAGTAGTCTCCTTCGGGGTGGGCATGGCTACACCTTC.

The chain uses TRBV29-1 and TRBJ2-7; TRBD1 aligns across 9 bases. Trimming removed 3 bases from V and 6 bases from J; junction bases left unmatched: 0. The CDR3 consists of 11 residues. CDR1 and CDR2 (germline): SQVTM, ANQGSEA. The CDR3 sequence: CSVETGGEQYF. The CDR3 DNA reads TGCAGCGTTGAGACAGGGGGCGAGCAGTACTTC.

This clone was seen at least ten times. The same CDR3 also results from other DNA sequences found in this sample. The chain joins TRBV11-2 to TRBJ2-7, with TRBD2 matching over 8 bases. The CDR3 spans 14 residues. Germline trimming cut 2 bases from V and 3 bases from J; bases unmatched to any gene: 3. The germline V gene has CDR1 SGHAT and CDR2 FQNNGV. The CDR3 sequence is CASSLPGTSYEQYF. For the CDR3, the DNA is TGTGCCAGCAGCTTACCCGGGACTAGCTACGAGCAGTACTTC.

The chain recombines TRBV4-1 with TRBJ2-4; D is possibly TRBD2 (6 bases). V shed 2 bases and J shed 4 bases, with 12 bases lying between them. Germline values: CDR1 MGHRA, CDR2 YSYEKL. The CDR3 totals 15 residues. Written as DNA, the CDR3 is TGCGCCAGCAGCCAACCTATAGCGGATAAAAACATTCAGTACTTC. The encoded protein is CASSQPIADKNIQYF.

The V and J genes are TRBV30 and TRBJ2-1; 8 bases match TRBD2. CDR3 length: 14 amino acids. The ends lost 3 bases at V and 2 bases at J; junction bases unmatched: 3. Germline V gene sequence: CDR1 GTSNPN, CDR2 SVGIG (reference sequence). CDR3 sequence: CAWSPGLAYNEQFF. In DNA, the CDR3 is TGTGCCTGGAGCCCGGGACTAGCCTACAATGAGCAGTTCTTC.

This clone turned up a few times. The V call is TRBV27, the J call TRBJ2-5; 9 bases map to TRBD2. V dropped 6 bases and J dropped 5; count of bases not matched to a gene: 16. CDR3 length: 17 residues. Per the germline V gene, CDR1 is MNHEY and CDR2 is SMNVEV (reference sequence). The CDR3 bases are TGTGCCAGCAGCCCGCTTCGGACTAGCGACCTCAGGGAGACCCAGTACTTC. It specifies CASSPLRTSDLRETQYF.